These 19 T cell receptor beta chains share one sample of origin, sequenced in a study of cytomegalovirus exposure and HLA in healthy donors. The PCR used 60 Vbeta and 13 Jbeta primers. Only in-frame clones appear in the TCRdb table, and some are missing; sequencing was by immunoSEQ multiplex PCR. The sample includes approximately 170,000 clones, around 76% of them seen just once. Source material: PBMCs. The receptor set was obtained from a woman in her forties in good health and CMV-seronegative.

This chain uses TRBV6-1 with TRBJ2-2, with 9 nucleotides matching TRBD1. Germline-derived CDR1 and CDR2 are MNHNS and SASEGT. Losses at the gene ends were 6 bases for V and 2 bases for J; bases not matched to a gene: 4. The CDR3 totals 15 residues. The CDR3 is CASSPGQGNTGELFF. The CDR3 DNA sequence: TGTGCCAGCAGCCCGGGACAGGGAAACACCGGGGAGCTGTTTTTT.

This chain links TRBV9 with TRBJ1-1; 8 bases match TRBD1. Germline V gene lookup returns CDR1 SGDLS and CDR2 YYNGEE. V was clipped by 0 bases and J by 3 bases; unmatched bases: 10. The CDR3 sequence is 17 residues long. This CDR3 reads CASSVGAGGRRDTEAFF. CDR3 in DNA: TGTGCCAGCAGCGTAGGGGCAGGGGGCCGGCGGGACACTGAAGCTTTCTTT.

The chain joins TRBV28 to TRBJ2-1, with 13 bases fitting TRBD2. The germline CDR1 and CDR2 sequences are MDHEN and SYDVKM. After removal of 8 bases from V and 4 bases from J, the junction contained 5 bases not matched to a gene. The CDR3 has 15 amino acids. CDR3 sequence (DNA): TGTGCCAGCCTCGGGACTAGCGGGAAGTACAATGAGCAGTTCTTC. It is translated as CASLGTSGKYNEQFF.

This chain joins TRBV4-2 and TRBJ2-3, with TRBD1 matching 12 bases. Germline CDR1 LGHNA, CDR2 YNFKEQ. The CDR3 length is 16 residues. The junction had 4 bases not matched to a gene; V was cut back by 1 base and J by 5 bases. As DNA, the CDR3 is TGTGCCAGCAGCCAAGGGGGGACAGGGGGCGAAGATACGCAGTATTTT. Translated, it gives CASSQGGTGGEDTQYF.

CDR3 loop: CASKMDLSWETQYF. The CDR3 DNA reads as TGCGCCAGTAAAATGGACTTATCTTGGGAGACCCAGTACTTC. V usage is TRBV5-1 and J usage is TRBJ2-5, with D maybe TRBD2 (5 bases). V lost 8 bases, J lost 5 bases, and 19 bases lay in between. The CDR3 has 14 residues. The germline gives CDR1 SGHRS, CDR2 YFSETQ.

The sample holds a few counts of this clone. This sequence joins TRBV2 and TRBJ2-7, with TRBD1 matching over 8 bases. Germline V CDR1 and CDR2: SNHLY, FYNNEI. The CDR3 is 14 amino acids. Trimming cost V 6 bases and J 3 bases; bases outside gene matches: 7. The CDR3 is CASRRQGASYEQYF. Here the CDR3 DNA reads TGTGCCAGCAGAAGGCAGGGGGCGAGCTACGAGCAGTACTTC.

V gene TRBV2 combines with J gene TRBJ2-1; D ambiguous. CDR1 is SNHLY and CDR2 is FYNNEI in the germline V gene. Trimming shortened V by 5 bases and J by 4 bases, and 9 bases separated the two germline ends. The CDR3 runs 13 residues. The CDR3 nucleotides read TGTGCCAGCAGTATGCGGTTATACAATGAGCAGTTCTTC. Translating it yields CASSMRLYNEQFF.

J is TRBJ1-4 and V is TRBV19, with TRBD1 matching over 9 bases. CDR1 LNHDA and CDR2 SQIVND come from the germline V gene (reference sequence). CDR3 length equals 16 residues. V shed 2 bases, J shed 6 bases, and the junction held 7 bases outside the gene matches. CDR3 nucleotide sequence: TGTGCCAGTAGTATAATGGGACAGGGACCAGATGAAAAACTGTTTTTT. Its protein is CASSIMGQGPDEKLFF.

CDR3 sequence reads: CASSQDGTTSSYNEQFF. The CDR3 DNA reads as TGTGCCAGCAGCCAAGACGGGACTACTAGCTCCTACAATGAGCAGTTCTTC. The chain joins TRBV4-2 to TRBJ2-1, with TRBD2 identical over 7 bases. The V and J ends lost 0 bases and 0 bases, in that order; junction bases with no gene match: 5. Germline CDR1 reads LGHNA; CDR2 reads YNFKEQ. The CDR3 is 17 amino acids.

The chain has TRBV7-9 and TRBJ2-7; D is possibly TRBD1 (6 bases). Looked up from germline, CDR1 is SEHNR and CDR2 is FQNEAQ (reference sequence). Trimming shortened V by 5 bases and J by 3 bases, and 17 bases separated the two germline ends. The CDR3 sequence is 15 residues long. CDR3: CASSPWDTRDYEQYF. Here the CDR3 DNA reads TGTGCCAGCAGCCCCTGGGACACGCGAGACTACGAGCAGTACTTC.

The chain is built from TRBV6-5 and TRBJ1-1; TRBD1 matches 7 bases. This CDR3 has 14 residues. J gave up 0 bases and V 10 bases, and 8 bases lay outside the gene matches. The germline CDR1 and CDR2 sequences are MNHEY and SVGAGI. DNA of the CDR3: TGTGCCACCGTGATCAGGGGGATGAACACTGAAGCTTTCTTT. Its translation is CATVIRGMNTEAFF.

The V gene is TRBV19, the J gene TRBJ2-1; D perhaps matches TRBD1 (6 bases). The germline V gene encodes CDR1 LNHDA and CDR2 SQIVND (reference sequence). There are 14 residues in the CDR3. Trimming cost V 3 bases and J 10 bases, with 16 bases left between them. CDR3 region: CASSMNQGREEQFF. As DNA, the CDR3 is TGTGCCAGTAGTATGAATCAGGGGAGAGAGGAGCAGTTCTTC.

This clone was found once. The V and J genes are TRBV27 and TRBJ2-5; 8 bases map to TRBD2. The CDR3 sequence is 14 residues long. From germline, CDR1 is MNHEY and CDR2 SMNVEV (reference sequence). J was trimmed by 4 bases and V by 2 bases; bases with no gene match: 3. The CDR3 DNA sequence: TGTGCCAGCAGTTTAAATCGGGGGGGAGAGACCCAGTACTTC. This codes for CASSLNRGGETQYF.

This clone was counted between two and nine times. The CDR3 bases are TGTGCCTGGACAGGCGCCCCTGGGGCCAACGTCCTGACTTTC. This translates into CAWTGAPGANVLTF. This sequence joins TRBV30 and TRBJ2-6; no firm D call. V lost 4 bases and J 2 bases, leaving 9 bases between the germline ends. Germline V lookup: CDR1 GTSNPN, CDR2 SVGIG (reference sequence). The length of the CDR3 is 14 residues. The entire variable domain, with the rest obtained from reference TRBV30 and TRBJ2-6, is as follows: SQTIHQWPATLVQPVGSPLSLECTVEGTSNPNLYWYRQAAGRGLQLLFYSVGIGQISSEVPQNLSASRPQDRQFILSSKKLLLSDSGFYLCAWTGAPGANVLTFGAGSRLTVL.

This clone was seen more than once but under ten times. The chain employs TRBV28 and TRBJ2-7; tentative D call: TRBD1 (5 bases). V gave up 1 base and J gave up 0 bases, with 13 bases separating them. Germline V gene data show CDR1 as MDHEN and CDR2 as SYDVKM. CDR3 length equals 16 residues. The CDR3 DNA is TGTGCCAGCAGTTTATTAGACAGATTTAGCTCCTACGAGCAGTACTTC. It is translated as CASSLLDRFSSYEQYF.

V gene TRBV6-5 combines with J gene TRBJ2-1; 8 bases match TRBD2. Germline loops: CDR1 MNHEY, CDR2 SVGAGI. The CDR3 covers 11 residues. V lost 6 bases, J lost 12 bases, and 4 bases stayed unmatched. The CDR3 loop reads CASSNGLAQFF. For the CDR3, the DNA is TGTGCCAGCAGCAACGGACTAGCGCAGTTCTTC.

This clone was observed a few times. The V gene is TRBV5-1, the J gene TRBJ1-4; the D gene is possibly TRBD1 (6 bases). Trimming shortened V by 4 bases and J by 4 bases, and 11 bases separated the two germline ends. Germline V CDR1 and CDR2: SGHRS, YFSETQ. CDR3 length equals 14 residues. The CDR3 DNA reads TGCGCCAGCAGCCCGGGACAAATTAATGAAAAACTGTTTTTT. This codes for CASSPGQINEKLFF.

The chain employs TRBV19 and TRBJ2-7, with a tentative D call TRBD1 (5 bases). This CDR3 is built from 13 residues. The germline V and J ends were trimmed by 6 bases and 3 bases, with 12 bases remaining between them. Germline V lookup: CDR1 LNHDA, CDR2 SQIVND (reference sequence). CDR3 region: CASSPGQSYEQYF. The CDR3 DNA sequence: TGTGCCAGTAGCCCAGGACAAAGCTACGAGCAGTACTTC.

This clone was recorded once. This chain connects TRBV19 to TRBJ2-3; TRBD2 aligns across 10 bases. The trim removed 6 bases at V and 1 base at J, leaving 7 bases unmatched. Germline V CDR1 and CDR2: LNHDA, SQIVND (reference sequence). This CDR3 contains 16 residues. This chain's CDR3 is CASSRIGTSGTDTQYF. The CDR3 DNA sequence: TGTGCCAGTAGCAGGATCGGGACTAGCGGCACAGATACGCAGTATTTT.